These 28 T cell receptor beta chains came from one sample sequenced in a study of T cell changes during pregnancy in multiple sclerosis. Assay: immunoSEQ multiplex PCR; the TCRdb copy retains only in-frame clones and omits some. The sample includes approximately 100,000 clones, around 93% of them seen just once. Sequenced material: peripheral blood, taken before pregnancy. Source of these receptors: a female donor with multiple sclerosis, enrolled in a pregnancy study.

This rearrangement joins TRBV2 to TRBJ1-5; D ambiguous. Trimming removed 4 bases at V and 7 bases at J, with 11 bases between. There are 13 residues in the CDR3. CDR1 and CDR2 from the germline V gene are SNHLY and FYNNEI. The CDR3 sequence: CASSGVGRQPQHF. CDR3 nucleotide sequence: TGTGCCAGCAGTGGCGTTGGTCGGCAGCCCCAGCATTTT.

The chain combines TRBV7-2 with TRBJ1-2, with a weak D call TRBD1 (5 bases). The length of the CDR3 is 14 residues. In germline, CDR1 is SGHTA, CDR2 FQGNSA. V shed 1 base and J shed 5 bases, with 11 bases lying between them. The CDR3 coding sequence is TGTGCCAGCAGCTTAGAGGGGCGAAGGTATGGCTACACCTTC. Its translation is CASSLEGRRYGYTF.

This chain joins TRBV21-1 and TRBJ2-5; TRBD1 reflects the table's D call only, with no check against the DNA. TRBV21-1 is an annotated pseudogene. The CDR3 sequence is 15 residues long. The DNA for the CDR3 is TGTGCCAGCAGCTTCCAGGGGACACCTCAAGAGACCCAGTACTTC. Amino acids: CASSFQGTPQETQYF.

This chain links TRBV5-1 with TRBJ1-1; D might be TRBD1 (5 bases). CDR1 is SGHRS and CDR2 is YFSETQ in the germline V gene. The CDR3 is 14 amino acids. V was trimmed by 4 bases and J by 7 bases, leaving 17 bases between them. In DNA, the CDR3 is TGCGCCAGCAGCCCCATCCCTGACGGGGGTGAAGCTTTCTTT. It yields the protein CASSPIPDGGEAFF.

The V call is TRBV28, the J call TRBJ2-7, with D perhaps TRBD2 (5 bases). The CDR3 runs to 12 residues. V was trimmed by 7 bases and J by 0 bases, leaving 7 bases between them. Germline V gene sequence: CDR1 MDHEN, CDR2 SYDVKM. CDR3 nucleotide sequence: TGTGCCAGCACGGGGTCCTCCTACGAGCAGTACTTC. Translation: CASTGSSYEQYF.

This sequence joins TRBV5-4 and TRBJ2-7, with D possibly being TRBD1 (5 bases). This CDR3 region has 12 residues. Germline CDR1 and CDR2: SGHNT and YYREEE (reference sequence). V lost 5 bases, J lost 3 bases, and 9 bases lay in between. CDR3 protein: CASSHDSYEQYF. The CDR3 DNA sequence: TGTGCCAGCAGTCATGACAGCTACGAGCAGTACTTC.

For the CDR3, the DNA is TGTGCCAGTAGTATAGGCTATAATGAGCAGTTCTTC. Translated, it gives CASSIGYNEQFF. The gene calls are TRBV19 and TRBJ2-1; D gene unclear. From germline, CDR1 is LNHDA and CDR2 SQIVND (reference sequence). The CDR3 sequence is 12 residues long. The V gene lost 1 base and the J gene lost 7 bases, with 5 bases spanning the gap.

The chain combines TRBV5-1 with TRBJ2-3; D possibly corresponds to TRBD1 (6 bases). CDR3 length equals 14 residues. V dropped 3 bases and J dropped 4 bases, with 12 bases sitting between them. Germline CDR1 is SGHRS and CDR2 is YFSETQ. Written as DNA, the CDR3 is TGCGCCAGCAGCTGGGACATCAGCGCAGATACGCAGTATTTT. This sequence encodes CASSWDISADTQYF.

V gene TRBV5-1 combines with J gene TRBJ2-7; 11 nucleotides line up with TRBD2. Germline assignment: CDR1 SGHRS and CDR2 YFSETQ. V shed 2 bases, J shed 0 bases, and the junction held 7 bases outside the gene matches. The CDR3 loop spans 17 amino acids. DNA of the CDR3: TGCGCCAGCAGCTTCCGACTAGCGGGGACTTCCTCCTACGAGCAGTACTTC. Translated, it gives CASSFRLAGTSSYEQYF.

The gene calls are TRBV4-3 and TRBJ2-2; 9 bases agree with TRBD2. With V trimmed by 1 base and J by 5 bases, 14 bases remained unmatched. This CDR3 region has 19 residues. In germline, CDR1 is LGHNA, CDR2 YSLEER. CDR3 bases: TGCGCCAGCAGCCAAGCATCCCTAGCGGGACCGGAACATACCGGGGAGCTGTTTTTT. Protein: CASSQASLAGPEHTGELFF.

The CDR3 sequence: CASKEQPTGTGESNIQYF. The CDR3 nucleotides are TGTGCCAGCAAAGAACAACCAACCGGGACAGGGGAAAGTAACATTCAGTACTTC. The chain couples TRBV25-1 to TRBJ2-4; 10 bases map to TRBD1. The germline gives CDR1 MGHDK, CDR2 SYGVNS. The CDR3 covers 18 residues. With V trimmed by 7 bases and J by 7 bases, 19 bases remained unmatched.

The CDR3 spells CASRPTGARNTEAFF. CDR3 bases: TGTGCCAGCAGGCCCACAGGGGCCCGAAACACTGAAGCTTTCTTT. The chain employs TRBV2 and TRBJ1-1; 7 nucleotides align to TRBD1. The V gene's germline CDR1 is SNHLY and CDR2 FYNNEI. The CDR3 consists of 15 residues. The V gene end was trimmed by 6 bases and the J gene end by 2 bases; junction bases not matched to a gene: 9.

The CDR3 here is CASSSRLWGGNEQFF. The CDR3 bases are TGTGCCAGCAGCTCCCGGTTATGGGGGGGGAATGAGCAGTTCTTC. The rearrangement uses TRBV7-3 and TRBJ2-1, with 7 bases fitting TRBD2. Germline CDR1 is SGHTA and CDR2 is FQGTGA. J was trimmed by 7 bases and V by 4 bases; bases with no gene match: 10. This CDR3 has 15 amino acids.

The chain carries TRBV28 and TRBJ1-4, with D perhaps matching TRBD1 (5 bases). V was pared by 4 bases and J by 5 bases, with 11 bases between. The germline gives CDR1 MDHEN, CDR2 SYDVKM. This CDR3 has 14 amino acids. CDR3 amino acids: CASSSTEMNEKLFF. The CDR3 bases are TGTGCCAGCAGTTCGACAGAAATGAATGAAAAACTGTTTTTT. Together with reference TRBV28 and TRBJ1-4, the CDR3 gives the full variable domain: DVKVTQSSRYLVKRTGEKVFLECVQDMDHENMFWYRQDPGLGLRLIYFSYDVKMKEKGDIPEGYSVSREKKERFSLILESASTNQTSMYLCASSSTEMNEKLFFGSGTQLSVL.

This chain connects TRBV18 to TRBJ1-1; 8 bases line up with TRBD1. Germline V CDR1 and CDR2: KGHSH, LQKENI. V lost 3 bases, J lost 1 base, and 4 bases stayed unmatched. The CDR3 sequence is 15 residues long. This chain's CDR3 is CASSPLGQGNTEAFF. The CDR3 coding sequence is TGTGCCAGCTCACCGCTCGGACAGGGGAACACTGAAGCTTTCTTT.

The chain carries TRBV6-6 and TRBJ1-1; 11 bases are a match to TRBD1. Germline CDR1 and CDR2: MNHNY and SVGAGI (reference sequence). Trimming removed 7 bases from V and 2 bases from J; junction bases left unmatched: 3. The length of the CDR3 is 14 residues. Here the CDR3 DNA reads TGTGCCAGCACGAGGACAGGGGGCAACACTGAAGCTTTCTTT. Protein sequence: CASTRTGGNTEAFF.

Only a few counts were recorded for this clone. The chain uses TRBV6-5 and TRBJ2-7, with D perhaps TRBD2 (5 bases). From germline, CDR1 is MNHEY and CDR2 SVGAGI. The CDR3 length is 13 residues. The V end lost 4 bases, the J end lost 2 bases, and 9 bases lay between the germline ends. Here the CDR3 DNA reads TGTGCCAGCAGTTCCGGGATGGCCTACGAGCAGTACTTC. Protein: CASSSGMAYEQYF.

This chain links TRBV5-1 with TRBJ2-5; D gene ambiguous. Per germline, CDR1 SGHRS and CDR2 YFSETQ. V was pared by 0 bases and J by 5 bases, with 5 bases between. The CDR3 spans 12 residues. In DNA, the CDR3 is TGCGCCAGCAGCTTGGAAGAGGAGACCCAGTACTTC. This translates into CASSLEEETQYF.

CDR3 bases: TGTGCCAGTAGTATATCGGGTCAAGGTGGGGAGCAGTACTTC. Translating gives CASSISGQGGEQYF. V gene TRBV19 combines with J gene TRBJ2-7; D not resolved. Germline V gene data show CDR1 as LNHDA and CDR2 as SQIVND (reference sequence). The CDR3 covers 14 residues. V lost 2 bases to trimming and J lost 7 bases, with 15 bases between them.

The chain has TRBV7-2 and TRBJ2-5; 11 bases are shared with TRBD1. CDR1 is SGHTA and CDR2 is FQGNSA in the germline V gene. This CDR3 spans 16 amino acids. V shed 2 bases and J 5 bases; nucleotides not matched to a gene: 7. The CDR3 bases are TGTGCCAGCAGCTTAACCCGGACAGGGGGCCAGGAGACCCAGTACTTC. Translation: CASSLTRTGGQETQYF.

The genes are TRBV18 and TRBJ1-5; 7 bases align to TRBD1. Trimming took 4 bases from V and 3 from J; bases not matched to a gene: 6. The germline V gene has CDR1 KGHSH and CDR2 LQKENI. This CDR3 has 15 amino acids. For the CDR3, the DNA is TGTGCCAGCTCACGACGGACAGGATTCAATCAGCCCCAGCATTTT. Protein: CASSRRTGFNQPQHF.

The V call is TRBV5-1, the J call TRBJ2-1; weak D call: TRBD1 (6 bases). Looked up from germline, CDR1 is SGHRS and CDR2 is YFSETQ. This CDR3 is 16 amino acids long. V lost 4 bases, J lost 0 bases, and 14 bases lay in between. CDR3 sequence: CASSRGLQGSYNEQFF. The CDR3 bases are TGCGCCAGCAGCCGGGGCTTACAGGGCTCCTACAATGAGCAGTTCTTC.

The V and J genes are TRBV27 and TRBJ2-7; the match to TRBD2 covers 7 bases. The length of the CDR3 is 14 residues. Germline CDR1 reads MNHEY; CDR2 reads SMNVEV (reference sequence). V trimming: 2 bases; J trimming: 4 bases; junction bases outside the gene matches: 5. The CDR3 sequence: CASSLVGGGYEQYF. CDR3 DNA sequence: TGTGCCAGCAGTTTAGTTGGGGGAGGGTACGAGCAGTACTTC.

This clone appeared a single time. The chain is built from TRBV30 and TRBJ1-5; TRBD1 matches 8 bases. V was clipped by 1 base and J by 7 bases; unmatched bases: 6. The CDR3 covers 14 residues. CDR1 and CDR2 (germline): GTSNPN, SVGIG (reference sequence). CDR3 protein: CAWSEDRAGQPQHF. Written as DNA, the CDR3 is TGTGCCTGGAGTGAGGACAGGGCGGGACAGCCCCAGCATTTT.

This chain links TRBV5-1 with TRBJ2-1; 9 bases line up with TRBD2. V lost 2 bases to trimming and J lost 3 bases; unmatched junction nucleotides: 6. The V gene's germline CDR1 is SGHRS and CDR2 YFSETQ. This CDR3 has 16 residues. The CDR3 region has the DNA TGCGCCAGCAGCTTCATAGCGGGAGCAAACTACAATGAGCAGTTCTTC. Amino acid sequence: CASSFIAGANYNEQFF. Combining the CDR3 with reference TRBV5-1 and TRBJ2-1 gives the whole variable domain KAGVTQTPRYLIKTRGQQVTLSCSPISGHRSVSWYQQTPGQGLQFLFEYFSETQRNKGNFPGRFSGRQFSNSRSEMNVSTLELGDSALYLCASSFIAGANYNEQFFGPGTRLTVL.

This clone has more than one count but fewer than ten. The chain is built from TRBV7-9 and TRBJ2-7, with TRBD1 matching 8 bases. Germline V gene lookup returns CDR1 SEHNR and CDR2 FQNEAQ (reference sequence). CDR3 length equals 11 residues. In DNA, the CDR3 is TGTGCGGGACAGGCCTTTAGCGAGCAGTACTTC. Translated, it gives CAGQAFSEQYF.

CDR3 amino acids: CASSEKGGFRTEQFF. The CDR3 DNA follows: TGTGCCAGCAGTGAAAAAGGGGGCTTCCGCACAGAGCAGTTCTTC. The V gene is TRBV2, the J gene TRBJ2-1; the match to TRBD1 covers 7 bases. The CDR3 extends over 15 amino acids. The V gene end was trimmed by 2 bases and the J gene end by 10 bases; junction bases not matched to a gene: 11. Per the germline V gene, CDR1 is SNHLY and CDR2 is FYNNEI.

CDR3 amino acids: CAWSVRRGGRDEQYF. The DNA for the CDR3 is TGTGCCTGGAGTGTAAGGCGGGGGGGGCGCGACGAGCAGTACTTC. The chain couples TRBV30 to TRBJ2-7, with 9 bases lining up with TRBD2. Germline values: CDR1 GTSNPN, CDR2 SVGIG (reference sequence). The CDR3 has 15 residues. The ends lost 0 bases at V and 5 bases at J; junction bases unmatched: 8.